The clone carrying this T cell receptor beta chain occurred many times. The data are from a study of regulatory T cells in long-lasting Graves disease. Time point described: newly diagnosed GD, antithyroid drugs for less than 3 months. Scientists built the TCR library using RNA that was extracted from PBMCs. Germline CDR1 is SGHRS and CDR2 is YFSETQ. Trimming took 0 bases from V and 0 from J, leaving 9 bases between them. The CDR3 is 15 residues long. Building of the TCR beta libraries involved iRepertoire HTBI primers and Arm-PCR of CDR3 regions. TCRdb reanalysed the multiplex PCR reads using MiXCR and keeps one entry per CDR3 protein. Among about 350,000 distinct CDR3 sequences listed, roughly 16% were seen once. These same records also appear under a second study, on T cells in Graves' hyperthyroidism and ophthalmopathy.

The V call is TRBV5-1, the J call TRBJ1-1; no clear D. Sequencing was performed on peripheral blood mononuclear cells (PBMCs), taken at new diagnosis, from a patient treated with antithyroid drugs. This TCR was sampled from a woman aged 18-29 years with Graves disease. The CDR3, as DNA: TGCGCCAGCAGCTTGGGCCCGGGGATGAACACTGAAGCTTTCTTT. It encodes CASSLGPGMNTEAFF.